This TCR beta chain was sequenced in a study of cytomegalovirus exposure and HLA in healthy donors. The study, taken as a whole, reports: Likely technical artifact: a cluster of highly shared sequence variants. In a later analysis, TCR beta V- and J-gene trimming showed a link to a missense DCLRE1C variant. The investigators catalogued 150 to 200 TCR beta chains as cytomegalovirus-associated.

This clone has more than one count but fewer than ten. The antigen is not known. Per germline, CDR1 MNHEY and CDR2 SMNVEV (reference sequence). This CDR3 spans 16 amino acids. After removal of 6 bases from V and 7 bases from J, the junction contained 12 bases not matched to a gene. Primers included in the PCR were 60 Vbeta and 13 Jbeta primers. Produced via immunoSEQ multiplex PCR; TCRdb's table is partial and in-frame only. The sample holds roughly 100,000 clones, roughly 15% seen once. The V and J genes are TRBV27 and TRBJ1-4; 9 nucleotides line up with TRBD1. The TCR originated in a female donor in good health and CMV-seronegative. The specimen was PBMCs. Written as DNA, the CDR3 is TGTGCCAGCAGCCGATCGGAAGGGACAGGGACTGAAAAACTGTTTTTT. Its translation is CASSRSEGTGTEKLFF.